This TCR beta chain was obtained from a study of T cell responses to AZD1222 COVID-19 vaccine. General study findings and limits: In all cases, repertoires were sampled only after the peak T cell response. There were mostly white British donors and more females than males, and clonal diversity was possibly underestimated.

V dropped 1 base and J dropped 4; count of bases not matched to a gene: 8. Germline V gives CDR1 LNHDA, CDR2 SQIVND (reference sequence). This CDR3 is 16 amino acids long. On this clone: As yet, its antigen is unknown.

Libraries were prepared by immunoSEQ multiplex PCR; TCRdb keeps only in-frame clonotypes and omits some of them. The sample lists some 71,000 clones, 84% occurring once. This rearrangement joins TRBV19 to TRBJ1-1; 8 bases map to TRBD1. The sample consisted of peripheral blood, taken on day 0 of AZD1222 vaccination. This TCR derives from an adult in good health. CDR3: CASSIGTRTGSTEAFF. The CDR3 DNA sequence: TGTGCCAGTAGTATAGGGACGAGGACAGGGTCCACTGAAGCTTTCTTT.